This TCR beta chain was sequenced in a study of OX40 agonist ivuxolimab in advanced cancers. Study-level background: Allowance was made for prior anti-PD-1, anti-PD-L1 or anti-CTLA-4 therapy, and approximately 40% had some.

This CDR3 spans 15 amino acids. V was clipped by 7 bases and J by 1 base; unmatched bases: 4. Looked up from germline, CDR1 is MNHEY and CDR2 is SVGAGI. Generated by immunoSEQ multiplex PCR, the TCRdb table keeps only in-frame clones and is missing some. The data contain 50,000 to 65,000 clones, 86% of them singletons. V gene TRBV6-5 combines with J gene TRBJ1-6, with 7 bases lining up with TRBD1. Sample: CD4+ or CD8+ T cells sorted from blood, taken in a trial of the OX40 agonist ivuxolimab. The sequence was obtained from an adult with an advanced solid tumor such as melanoma, head and neck, liver or kidney cancer. The CDR3 protein is CASTDRESYNSPLHF. CDR3 coding DNA: TGTGCCAGCACCGACAGGGAGTCCTATAATTCACCCCTCCACTTT.